A selection of T cell receptor beta chains follows, all from one sample in a study of blood T cell repertoires in COVID-19. Clones were sequenced by immunoSEQ multiplex PCR, and TCRdb holds only the in-frame ones, with some missing. This table holds 200,000 to 250,000 clones, roughly 86% found once. Sequenced input: peripheral blood. Receptor source: a woman in her 50s with COVID-19, enrolled during active disease. The CDR3 runs from the conserved cysteine through the conserved F or W. A D gene is named only where the DNA matches it firmly.

d_call,v_call,cdr3_aa
-,TRBV7-8,CASSRTGYQGSNQPQHF
-,TRBV21-1,CASSRPQGVSYSPLHF
TRBD1,TRBV30,CATRGQGGTEAFF
-,TRBV6-1,CASSEVDPRSDTIYF
-,TRBV7-9,CASSIGQLSYGYTF
-,TRBV10-2,CASKKTTLTYGYTF
-,TRBV15,CATSRDVQGSSYNSPLHF
TRBD1,TRBV5-5,CASSLGTGFEKLFF
-,TRBV25-1,CASSEYHFATNEKLFF
-,TRBV14,CASSRQRGRRRGEQYF
-,TRBV11-3,CASSLAANTGELFF
TRBD1,TRBV4-1,CASSQTSTGGGNTIYF
TRBD1,TRBV19,CASSPPGTGLYNEQFF
-,TRBV27,CASSQSWRGEKLFF
-,TRBV19,CASSSGQPQHF
TRBD1,TRBV6-2/TRBV6-3,CASSWDSPRNTIYF
-,TRBV19,CASSTLYNTEAFF
-,TRBV6-5,CASSLGAPGEAFF
TRBD1,TRBV5-6,CASSPGTGAHNYGYTF
TRBD2,TRBV28,CASSFLGGENYEQYF
TRBD1,TRBV9,CASSVAQGGGNTIYF
-,TRBV28,CASSSSGPTGETQYF
TRBD2,TRBV7-8,CASSSRLLAGGNIQYF
TRBD2,TRBV20-1,CSASTGTSGDIQYF
-,TRBV11-3,CASSQSKDRGIGYGYTF